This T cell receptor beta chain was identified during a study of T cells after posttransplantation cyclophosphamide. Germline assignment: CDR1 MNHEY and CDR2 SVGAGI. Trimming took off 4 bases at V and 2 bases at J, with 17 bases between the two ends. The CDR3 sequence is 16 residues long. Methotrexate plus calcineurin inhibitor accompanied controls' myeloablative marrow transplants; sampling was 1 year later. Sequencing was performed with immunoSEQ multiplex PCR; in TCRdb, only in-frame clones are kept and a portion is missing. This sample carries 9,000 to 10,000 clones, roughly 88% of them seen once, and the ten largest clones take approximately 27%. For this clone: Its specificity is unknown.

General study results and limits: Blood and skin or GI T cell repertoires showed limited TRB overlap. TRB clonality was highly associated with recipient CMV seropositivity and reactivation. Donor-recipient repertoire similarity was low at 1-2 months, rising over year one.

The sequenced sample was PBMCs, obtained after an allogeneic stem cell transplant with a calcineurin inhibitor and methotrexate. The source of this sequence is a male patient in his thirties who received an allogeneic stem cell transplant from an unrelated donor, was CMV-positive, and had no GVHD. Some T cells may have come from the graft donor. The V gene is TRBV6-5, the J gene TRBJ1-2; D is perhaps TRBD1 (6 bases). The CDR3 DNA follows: TGTGCCAGCAGTTCCCACCGGGACACCAGAAACTATGGCTACACCTTC. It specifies CASSSHRDTRNYGYTF.